Listed below are T cell receptor beta chains from one sample, sequenced in a study of blood T cells in healthy people across ages. Via MiXCR, TCRdb re-called the 5' RACE reads, giving one row per CDR3 protein. The sample includes some 900,000 distinct CDR3 sequences, roughly 26% seen only once; the top ten take approximately 15%. The specimen sequenced was blood. Receptors were obtained from a woman older than 75 in good health. Both conserved end residues are part of each CDR3. The D gene is left open where the match is weak. Clone size is not always given. Where it is, it says once, few, many or a class for expanded clones.

>few|TRBJ1-5|-|TRBV19
TGTGCCAGTAGTAAGACAGGCCCCTTGGAGCAGCCCCAGCATTTT
CASSKTGPLEQPQHF
>many|TRBJ1-6|TRBD1|TRBV5-6
TGTGCCAGCAGCTTGTGGGACAGGGCTTCACCCCTCCACTTT
CASSLWDRASPLHF
>-|TRBJ2-5|-|TRBV7-2
TGTGCCAGCAGCTGGGGGGTGGGGGGAGAGACCCAGTACTTC
CASSWGVGGETQYF
>-|TRBJ1-2|-|TRBV2
TGTGCCAGCAGTGGGAAGGGACGGGAAGCTAACTATGGCTACACCTTC
CASSGKGREANYGYTF
>many|TRBJ2-5|-|TRBV7-9
TGTGCCAGCAGCTTAAGTTCGGGGGCCCAAGAGACCCAGTACTTC
CASSLSSGAQETQYF
>many|TRBJ1-2|-|TRBV6-5
TGTGCCAGCAGTTACTCGGAGGTTTCTGTCTATGGCTACACCTTC
CASSYSEVSVYGYTF
>-|TRBJ2-7|-|TRBV10-3
TGTGCCATCAGCATTTCGCAGGGAGTCTCCTACGAGCAGTACTTC
CAISISQGVSYEQYF
>-|TRBJ1-4|TRBD1|TRBV25-1
TGTGCCAGCAGTAGAAGGACAGGGGGGTATGAAAAACTGTTTTTT
CASSRRTGGYEKLFF
>-|TRBJ2-7|TRBD1|TRBV7-9
TGTGCCAGCAGCAATCGGGGGACAGGGTACCACGAGCAGTACTTC
CASSNRGTGYHEQYF
>many|TRBJ1-2|-|TRBV12-3/TRBV12-4
TGTGCCAGCAGTTTAAGGACGGATAACTATGGCTACACCTTC
CASSLRTDNYGYTF
>many|TRBJ2-1|TRBD2|TRBV5-1
TGCGCCAGCAGCTTACAAGCGGGGGGGCTTGAGCAGTTCTTC
CASSLQAGGLEQFF
>many|TRBJ1-1|TRBD1|TRBV6-5
TGTGCCAGCAGTTACTCGGGACAGGGAAGAGACACTGAAGCTTTCTTT
CASSYSGQGRDTEAFF
>-|TRBJ2-5|TRBD2|TRBV5-1
TGCGCCAGCAGCCTGGTCCCAAGGGCTAGCGGGGAGGAGACCCAGTACTTC
CASSLVPRASGEETQYF
>-|TRBJ1-1|-|TRBV14
TGTGCCAGCAGCCAGGACAGTGTGTTAACTGAAGCTTTCTTT
CASSQDSVLTEAFF
>many|TRBJ1-2|-|TRBV20-1
TGCAGTGCTAGAGCATCGAGGGGGGCGGGAGGCTACACCTTC
CSARASRGAGGYTF
>few|TRBJ1-2|-|TRBV10-3
TGTGCCATCAGTGTCGCGTCGCTGGGTCATGGCTACACCTTC
CAISVASLGHGYTF
>many|TRBJ2-3|-|TRBV5-4
TGTGCCAGCAGCTCCCCTAGCGAGACTACAGATACGCAGTATTTT
CASSSPSETTDTQYF
>-|TRBJ2-3|TRBD1|TRBV10-1
TGCGCCAGCAGTGACCCAGGGGGTTGGACAGGTACGCAGTATTTT
CASSDPGGWTGTQYF
>-|TRBJ1-3|-|TRBV15
TGTGCCACCAGCAGAGATTGGAACACCATATATTTT
CATSRDWNTIYF
>-|TRBJ2-7|TRBD1|TRBV10-3
TGTGCCATCAGTGAACCCGGGACAGGAGGCTACGAGCAGTACTTC
CAISEPGTGGYEQYF
>many|TRBJ2-4|TRBD1|TRBV25-1
TGTGCCAGCAGTGCCCGGGGACAGGGGGGAGCCAAAAACATTCAGTACTTC
CASSARGQGGAKNIQYF
>many|TRBJ2-5|-|TRBV6-2/TRBV6-3
TGTGCCAGCAGCCGGGGGACAAGACAAGAGACCCAGTACTTC
CASSRGTRQETQYF
>-|TRBJ2-7|-|TRBV28
TGTGCCAGCAGTCCCTTTCCCTACGAGCAGTACTTC
CASSPFPYEQYF
>-|TRBJ1-2|-|TRBV12-3/TRBV12-4
TGTGCCAGCAGTTTGAACAAAGCTAATGGCTACACCTTC
CASSLNKANGYTF
>-|TRBJ1-5|TRBD1|TRBV4-2
TGTGCCAGCAGCCAAGACGGGACAGGGGGCGGAGGTCAGCCCCAGCATTTT
CASSQDGTGGGGQPQHF
>many|TRBJ2-7|-|TRBV20-1
TGCAGTGCTAGAGATAAGGAGGCAGGTGTCTACGAGCAGTACTTC
CSARDKEAGVYEQYF